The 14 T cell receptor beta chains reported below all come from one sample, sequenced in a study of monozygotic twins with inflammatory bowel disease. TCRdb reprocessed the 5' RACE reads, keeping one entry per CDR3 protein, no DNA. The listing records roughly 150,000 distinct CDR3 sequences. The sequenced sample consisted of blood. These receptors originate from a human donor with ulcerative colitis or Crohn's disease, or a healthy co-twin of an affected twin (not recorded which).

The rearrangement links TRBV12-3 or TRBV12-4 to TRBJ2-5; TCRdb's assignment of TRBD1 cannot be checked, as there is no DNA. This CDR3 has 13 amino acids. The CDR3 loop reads CASSPRSWETQYF.

The CDR3 here is CAMRQAMNTGELFF. The rearrangement uses TRBV10-3 and TRBJ2-2; checking the TCRdb D call of TRBD1 is not possible without DNA. This CDR3 spans 14 amino acids. CDR1 and CDR2 (germline): ENHRY, SYGVKD.

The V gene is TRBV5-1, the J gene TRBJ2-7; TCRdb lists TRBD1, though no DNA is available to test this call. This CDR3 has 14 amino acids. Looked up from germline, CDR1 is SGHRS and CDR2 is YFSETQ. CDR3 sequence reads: CASSFKGPLGEQYF.

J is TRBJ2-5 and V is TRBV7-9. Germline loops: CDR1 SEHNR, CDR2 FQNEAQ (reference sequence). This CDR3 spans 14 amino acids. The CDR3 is CASSLEQPRETQYF.

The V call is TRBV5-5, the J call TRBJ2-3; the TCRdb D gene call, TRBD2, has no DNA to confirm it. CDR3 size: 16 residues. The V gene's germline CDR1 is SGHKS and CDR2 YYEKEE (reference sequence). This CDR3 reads CASRSFSGRSTDTQYF.

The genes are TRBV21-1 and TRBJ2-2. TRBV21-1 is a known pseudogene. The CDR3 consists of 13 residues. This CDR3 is CASSQKNTGELFF.

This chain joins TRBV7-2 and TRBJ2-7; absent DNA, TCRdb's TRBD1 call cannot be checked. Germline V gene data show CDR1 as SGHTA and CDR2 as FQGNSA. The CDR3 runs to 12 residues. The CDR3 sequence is CASSFTQGKQYF.

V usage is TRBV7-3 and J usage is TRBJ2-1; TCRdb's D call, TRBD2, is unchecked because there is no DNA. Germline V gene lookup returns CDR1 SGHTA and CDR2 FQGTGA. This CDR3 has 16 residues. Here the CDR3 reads CASSLTRRADYNEQFF.

The CDR3: CASSLMLGSETLYF. The chain links TRBV7-9 to TRBJ2-5. CDR1 and CDR2 (germline): SEHNR, FQNEAQ (reference sequence). The CDR3 contains 14 residues.

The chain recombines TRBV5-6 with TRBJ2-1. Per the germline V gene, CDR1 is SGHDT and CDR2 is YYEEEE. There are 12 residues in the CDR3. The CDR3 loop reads CASSLISDEQFF.

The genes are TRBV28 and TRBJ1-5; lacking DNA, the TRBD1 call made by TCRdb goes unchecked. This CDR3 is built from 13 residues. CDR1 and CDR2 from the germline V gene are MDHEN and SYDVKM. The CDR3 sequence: CASSRARNQPQHF.

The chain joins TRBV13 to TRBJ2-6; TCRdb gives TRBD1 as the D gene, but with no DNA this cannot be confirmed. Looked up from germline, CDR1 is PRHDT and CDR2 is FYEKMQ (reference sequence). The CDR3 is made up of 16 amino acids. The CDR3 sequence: CASSLYQGTGANVLTF.

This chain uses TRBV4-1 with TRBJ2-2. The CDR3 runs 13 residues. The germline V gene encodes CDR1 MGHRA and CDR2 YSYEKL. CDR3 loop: CASSQDLAGELFF.

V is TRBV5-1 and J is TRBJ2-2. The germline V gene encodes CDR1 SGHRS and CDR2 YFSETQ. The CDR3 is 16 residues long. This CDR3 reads CASSLAQGANTGELFF.